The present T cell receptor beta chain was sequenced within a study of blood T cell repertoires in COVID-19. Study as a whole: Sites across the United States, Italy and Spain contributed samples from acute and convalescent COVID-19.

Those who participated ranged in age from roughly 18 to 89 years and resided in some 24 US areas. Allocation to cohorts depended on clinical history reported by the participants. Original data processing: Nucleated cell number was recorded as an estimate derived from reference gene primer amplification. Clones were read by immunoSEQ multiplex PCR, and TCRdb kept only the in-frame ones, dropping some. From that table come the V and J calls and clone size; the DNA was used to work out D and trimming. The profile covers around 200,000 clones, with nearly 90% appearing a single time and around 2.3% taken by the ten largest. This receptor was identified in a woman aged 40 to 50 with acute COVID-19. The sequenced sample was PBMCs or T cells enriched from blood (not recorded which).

In DNA, the CDR3 is TGTGCCAGCAGTTACTCGTCCGGGAGTGTCTCCTACGAGCAGTACTTC. It is translated as CASSYSSGSVSYEQYF. This rearrangement joins TRBV6-5 to TRBJ2-7; possibly TRBD2 for D (6 bases). The CDR3 extends over 16 amino acids. Germline V gene sequence: CDR1 MNHEY, CDR2 SVGAGI. V lost 0 bases, J lost 0 bases, and 12 bases lay in between.